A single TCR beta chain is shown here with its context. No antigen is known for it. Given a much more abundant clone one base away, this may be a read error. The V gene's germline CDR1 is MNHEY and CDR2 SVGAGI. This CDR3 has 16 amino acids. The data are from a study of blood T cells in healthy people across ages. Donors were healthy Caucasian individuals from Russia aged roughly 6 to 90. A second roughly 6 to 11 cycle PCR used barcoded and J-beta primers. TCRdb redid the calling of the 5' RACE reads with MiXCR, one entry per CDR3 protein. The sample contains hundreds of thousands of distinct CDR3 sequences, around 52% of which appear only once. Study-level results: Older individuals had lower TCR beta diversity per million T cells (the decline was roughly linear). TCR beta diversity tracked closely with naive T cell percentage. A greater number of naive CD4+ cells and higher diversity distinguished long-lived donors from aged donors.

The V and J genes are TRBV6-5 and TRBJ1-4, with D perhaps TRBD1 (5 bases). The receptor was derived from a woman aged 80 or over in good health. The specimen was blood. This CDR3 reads CAGSYERDWGNEKLFF. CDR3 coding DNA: TGTGCCGGCAGTTACGAGAGAGATTGGGGGAATGAAAAACTGTTTTTT.